The 13 T cell receptor beta chains listed next were all sequenced from one sample in a study of shared clonotypes between healthy human individuals. Produced via immunoSEQ multiplex PCR; TCRdb's table is partial and in-frame only. The sample comprises about 2 million clones, roughly 94% of which are singletons, and around 1.2% rests with the top ten. CD45RO negativity and positive selection for CCR7 defined naive CD8 cells, a population that excluded terminally differentiated effector memory CD45RA+ cells. The sample taken for sequencing was naive CD8+ T cells sorted from blood. The receptors stem from a man aged 18 to 29 in good health.

The J gene is TRBJ1-1, the V gene TRBV25-1; D is possibly TRBD1 (6 bases). Trimming removed 1 base at V and 3 bases at J, with 6 bases between. Per germline, CDR1 MGHDK and CDR2 SYGVNS. This CDR3 region has 13 residues. CDR3 in amino acids: CASSESGDTEAFF. CDR3 DNA: TGTGCCAGCAGTGAATCAGGGGACACTGAAGCTTTCTTT. Filled out from reference TRBV25-1 and TRBJ1-1, the complete variable domain reads EADIYQTPRYLVIGTGKKITLECSQTMGHDKMYWYQQDPGMELHLIHYSYGVNSTEKGDLSSESTVSRIRTEHFPLTLESARPSHTSQYLCASSESGDTEAFFGQGTRLTVV.

This clone was observed a single time. Here the CDR3 reads CASSQGTGGLANYGYTF. The CDR3 nucleotides read TGCGCCAGCAGCCAAGGGACAGGGGGCCTAGCTAACTATGGCTACACCTTC. The chain uses TRBV4-3 and TRBJ1-2; 11 bases are a match to TRBD1. J gave up 0 bases and V 1 base, and 4 bases lay outside the gene matches. The germline gives CDR1 LGHNA, CDR2 YSLEER. This CDR3 is built from 17 residues.

The chain uses TRBV4-1 and TRBJ1-1; 8 bases align to TRBD1. Trimming removed 0 bases from V and 3 bases from J; junction bases left unmatched: 3. CDR3 length: 15 residues. The germline V gene encodes CDR1 MGHRA and CDR2 YSYEKL. DNA of the CDR3: TGCGCCAGCAGCCAAGATACAGGGGGTTACACTGAAGCTTTCTTT. Its protein product is CASSQDTGGYTEAFF.

Concerning this clone: The sample holds other DNA sequences that translate to the same CDR3. The chain recombines TRBV5-4 with TRBJ2-7; D may be TRBD1 or TRBD2 (5 bases each). This CDR3 has 15 residues. Trimming took off 0 bases at V and 0 bases at J, with 10 bases between the two ends. Germline CDR1 SGHNT, CDR2 YYREEE (reference sequence). CDR3: CASSLGAGSSYEQYF. For the CDR3, the DNA is TGTGCCAGCAGCTTGGGAGCAGGGAGCTCCTACGAGCAGTACTTC.

This chain links TRBV20-1 with TRBJ1-4; D remains ambiguous. V was pared by 5 bases and J by 7 bases, with 8 bases between. The CDR3 has 11 amino acids. Germline values: CDR1 DFQATT, CDR2 SNEGSKA (reference sequence). The DNA of the CDR3 is TGCAGTGCTCCGGTCTTTGAAAAACTGTTTTTT. Encoded protein: CSAPVFEKLFF.

The rearrangement links TRBV7-8 to TRBJ2-7; 7 positions match TRBD1. Germline CDR1 is SGHVS and CDR2 is FQNEAQ. This CDR3 comprises 13 residues. J gave up 6 bases and V 1 base, and 3 bases lay outside the gene matches. CDR3 amino acids: CASSLDRGFEQYF. The CDR3 DNA reads as TGTGCCAGCAGCTTAGACAGGGGCTTCGAGCAGTACTTC.

The gene calls are TRBV2 and TRBJ2-3; weak D call: TRBD2 (6 bases). This CDR3 is built from 16 residues. Looked up from germline, CDR1 is SNHLY and CDR2 is FYNNEI. V dropped 4 bases and J dropped 2 bases, with 16 bases sitting between them. The CDR3 protein is CASSAPRGEDTDTQYF. CDR3 sequence (DNA): TGTGCCAGCAGTGCGCCGCGGGGAGAGGACACAGATACGCAGTATTTT.

The rearrangement uses TRBV5-6 and TRBJ2-2; no clear D. V was pared by 0 bases and J by 4 bases, with 10 bases between. Germline assignment: CDR1 SGHDT and CDR2 YYEEEE. There are 15 residues in the CDR3. The CDR3 protein is CASSLAARATGELFF. For the CDR3, the DNA is TGTGCCAGCAGCTTGGCGGCTAGGGCCACCGGGGAGCTGTTTTTT.

The CDR3 nucleotides are TGTGCCAGCAGCTTAAGGTTGGGTCCCTACGAGCAGTACTTC. This codes for CASSLRLGPYEQYF. The chain joins TRBV7-6 to TRBJ2-7; D not certain. This CDR3 region has 14 residues. V shed 2 bases and J shed 2 bases, with 10 bases lying between them. CDR1 and CDR2 (germline): SGHVS, FNYEAQ.

The chain joins TRBV4-1 to TRBJ1-2; TRBD1 matches 10 bases. Looked up from germline, CDR1 is MGHRA and CDR2 is YSYEKL. After removal of 0 bases from V and 2 bases from J, the junction contained 9 bases not matched to a gene. This CDR3 comprises 18 residues. CDR3 region: CASSQEGQGIPLNYGYTF. CDR3 nucleotide sequence: TGCGCCAGCAGCCAAGAGGGACAGGGGATACCCTTAAACTATGGCTACACCTTC.

J is TRBJ2-1 and V is TRBV18; TRBD2 aligns across 8 bases. Germline V CDR1 and CDR2: KGHSH, LQKENI. V was clipped by 3 bases and J by 8 bases; unmatched bases: 15. The CDR3 is 17 residues long. In DNA, the CDR3 is TGTGCCAGCTCACCGTTGGTTAGCGGGGACGAGCAAGATGAGCAGTTCTTC. Protein sequence: CASSPLVSGDEQDEQFF.

The chain has TRBV7-8 and TRBJ2-5; 7 bases map to TRBD2. This CDR3 has 13 residues. Germline loops: CDR1 SGHVS, CDR2 FQNEAQ. V dropped 1 base and J dropped 5; count of bases not matched to a gene: 1. The DNA of the CDR3 is TGTGCCAGCAGCTTAGTGGGGGGGGAGACCCAGTACTTC. Protein: CASSLVGGETQYF.

The chain has TRBV9 and TRBJ2-7; 8 bases line up with TRBD2. J lost 6 bases, V lost 2 bases, and 10 bases had no gene match. There are 15 residues in the CDR3. Per germline, CDR1 SGDLS and CDR2 YYNGEE. The chain's CDR3 is CASSVGSGGPGEQYF. The CDR3 DNA sequence: TGTGCCAGCAGCGTGGGTTCGGGAGGGCCGGGCGAGCAGTACTTC.